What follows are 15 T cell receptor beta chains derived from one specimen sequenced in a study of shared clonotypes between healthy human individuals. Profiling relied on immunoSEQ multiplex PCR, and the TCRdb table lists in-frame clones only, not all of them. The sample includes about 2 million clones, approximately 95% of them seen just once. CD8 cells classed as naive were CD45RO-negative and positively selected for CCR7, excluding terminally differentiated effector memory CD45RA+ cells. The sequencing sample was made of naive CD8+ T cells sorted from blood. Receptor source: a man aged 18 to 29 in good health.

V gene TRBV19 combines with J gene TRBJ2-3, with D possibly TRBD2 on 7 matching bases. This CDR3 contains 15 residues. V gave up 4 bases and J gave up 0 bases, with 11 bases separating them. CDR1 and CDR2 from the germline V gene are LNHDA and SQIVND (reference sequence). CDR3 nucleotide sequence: TGTGCCAGTAGTAGAGGGGGGGCGAGCACAGATACGCAGTATTTT. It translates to CASSRGGASTDTQYF.

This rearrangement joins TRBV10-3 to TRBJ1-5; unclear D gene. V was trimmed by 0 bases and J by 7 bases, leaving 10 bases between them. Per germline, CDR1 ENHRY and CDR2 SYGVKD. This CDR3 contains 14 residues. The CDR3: CAISESVGVQPQHF. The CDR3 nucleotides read TGTGCCATCAGTGAGTCGGTCGGGGTGCAGCCCCAGCATTTT.

CDR3 residues: CASSWLAGGSTDTQYF. CDR3 coding DNA: TGTGCCAGCAGCTGGCTAGCGGGAGGGAGCACAGATACGCAGTATTTT. The chain is built from TRBV11-2 and TRBJ2-3; 12 nucleotides agree with TRBD2. V gave up 4 bases and J gave up 0 bases; unmatched junction bases: 2. This CDR3 is built from 16 residues. Germline V gives CDR1 SGHAT, CDR2 FQNNGV. The whole variable domain, remainder taken from reference TRBV11-2 and TRBJ2-3, is EAGVAQSPRYKIIEKRQSVAFWCNPISGHATLYWYQQILGQGPKLLIQFQNNGVVDDSQLPKDRFSAERLKGVDSTLKIQPAKLEDSAVYLCASSWLAGGSTDTQYFGPGTRLTVL.

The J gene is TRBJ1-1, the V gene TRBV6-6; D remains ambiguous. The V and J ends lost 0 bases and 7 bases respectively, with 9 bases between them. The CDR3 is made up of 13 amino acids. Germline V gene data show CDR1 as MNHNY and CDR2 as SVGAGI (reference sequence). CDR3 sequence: CASSYSIGDEAFF. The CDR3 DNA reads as TGTGCCAGCAGTTACTCAATCGGGGATGAAGCTTTCTTT.

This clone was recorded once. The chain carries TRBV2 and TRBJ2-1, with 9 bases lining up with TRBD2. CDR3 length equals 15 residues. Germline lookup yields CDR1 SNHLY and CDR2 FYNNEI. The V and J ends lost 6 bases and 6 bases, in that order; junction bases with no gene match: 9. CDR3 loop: CASSDVAGARNEQFF. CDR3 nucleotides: TGTGCCAGCAGCGACGTAGCGGGAGCCCGCAATGAGCAGTTCTTC.

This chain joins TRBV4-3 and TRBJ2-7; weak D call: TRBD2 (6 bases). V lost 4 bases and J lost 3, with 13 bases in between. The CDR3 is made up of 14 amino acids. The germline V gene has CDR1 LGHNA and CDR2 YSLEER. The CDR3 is CASSPRPGSYEQYF. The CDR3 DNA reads TGCGCCAGCAGCCCTAGACCCGGGAGCTACGAGCAGTACTTC.

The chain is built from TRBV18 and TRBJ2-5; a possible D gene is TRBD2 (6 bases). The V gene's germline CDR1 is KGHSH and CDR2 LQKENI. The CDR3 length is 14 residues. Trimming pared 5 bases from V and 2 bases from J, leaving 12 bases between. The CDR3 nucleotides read TGTGCCAGCTCATATAAGGGACTTCAAGAGACCCAGTACTTC. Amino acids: CASSYKGLQETQYF.

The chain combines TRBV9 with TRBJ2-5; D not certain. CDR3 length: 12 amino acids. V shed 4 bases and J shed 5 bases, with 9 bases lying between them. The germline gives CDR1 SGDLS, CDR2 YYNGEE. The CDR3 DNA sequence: TGTGCCAGCAGCACCCAATCGGAGACCCAGTACTTC. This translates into CASSTQSETQYF.

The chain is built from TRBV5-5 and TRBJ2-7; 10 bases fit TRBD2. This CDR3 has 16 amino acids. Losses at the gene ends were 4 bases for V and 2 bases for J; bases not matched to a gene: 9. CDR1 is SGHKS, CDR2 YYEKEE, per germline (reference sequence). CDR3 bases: TGTGCCAGCAGCCCGAGCGGGACTAGCGCCACCTACGAGCAGTACTTC. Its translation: CASSPSGTSATYEQYF.

CDR3 protein: CASSEAFGDSPFAYEQYF. The CDR3 DNA reads as TGTGCCAGCAGTGAAGCGTTCGGGGACTCTCCATTTGCCTACGAGCAGTACTTC. This rearrangement joins TRBV2 to TRBJ2-7, with TRBD2 as a possible D gene (6 bases). The germline V gene encodes CDR1 SNHLY and CDR2 FYNNEI. The CDR3 length is 18 residues. V was clipped by 0 bases and J by 2 bases, with 20 bases between them.

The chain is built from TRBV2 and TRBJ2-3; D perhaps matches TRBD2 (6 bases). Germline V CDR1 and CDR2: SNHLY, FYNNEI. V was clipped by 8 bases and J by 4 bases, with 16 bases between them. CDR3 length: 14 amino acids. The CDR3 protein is CASGGPEGPDTQYF. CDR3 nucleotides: TGTGCCAGCGGCGGCCCGGAGGGCCCAGATACGCAGTATTTT.

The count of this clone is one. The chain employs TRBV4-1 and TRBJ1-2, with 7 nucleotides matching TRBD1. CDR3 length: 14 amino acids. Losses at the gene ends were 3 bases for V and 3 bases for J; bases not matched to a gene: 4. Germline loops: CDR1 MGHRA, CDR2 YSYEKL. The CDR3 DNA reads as TGCGCCAGCAGCCAGCCCGGGACAGACTATGGCTACACCTTC. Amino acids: CASSQPGTDYGYTF.

In DNA form, the CDR3 reads TGTGCCAGCAGCTGGGAGGCGGGAAGACAAGAGACCCAGTACTTC. Protein sequence: CASSWEAGRQETQYF. The V call is TRBV7-9, the J call TRBJ2-5; D is perhaps TRBD2 (6 bases). The CDR3 consists of 15 residues. Germline CDR1 SEHNR, CDR2 FQNEAQ (reference sequence). V was shortened by 4 bases and J by 2 bases, with 14 bases between the two germline ends.

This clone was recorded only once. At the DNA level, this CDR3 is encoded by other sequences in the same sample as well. The CDR3 coding sequence is TGTGCCTGGAGTGTACTAGGGAGCAATGAGCAGTTCTTC. Amino acids: CAWSVLGSNEQFF. This chain links TRBV30 with TRBJ2-1; TRBD2 might be the D (5 bases). Trimming shortened V by 0 bases and J by 6 bases, and 9 bases separated the two germline ends. CDR3 size: 13 residues. The germline CDR1 and CDR2 sequences are GTSNPN and SVGIG (reference sequence).

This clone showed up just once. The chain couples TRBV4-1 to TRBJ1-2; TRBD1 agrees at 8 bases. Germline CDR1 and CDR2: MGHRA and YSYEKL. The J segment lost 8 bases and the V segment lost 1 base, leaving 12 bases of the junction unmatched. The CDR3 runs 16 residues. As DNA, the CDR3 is TGCGCCAGCAGCCAAGGGACAGGGAAGGTATTGGGGGGCTACACCTTC. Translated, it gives CASSQGTGKVLGGYTF.